The present T cell receptor beta chain was sequenced within a study of identical twins. Trimming took off 6 bases at V and 2 bases at J, with 14 bases between the two ends. This CDR3 has 14 residues. This clonotype has a handful of counts. Each CDR3 protein is one row after TCRdb ran MiXCR on the 5' RACE reads. There are fewer than 900,000 distinct CDR3 sequences in the sample; about 20% occur only once, and roughly 4% lies in the top ten. These same data were also listed under a study on T cells expressing NK-cell markers.

This sequence was found in a woman aged 18-29 years in good health. The specimen was PBMCs. V gene TRBV12-3 or TRBV12-4 combines with J gene TRBJ2-7; the D gene is possibly TRBD1 (6 bases). The CDR3 DNA reads as TGTGCCAGCAGCCGGACAGCCACAGCCTACGAGCAGTACTTC. It translates to CASSRTATAYEQYF.